The clone carrying this T cell receptor (beta chain) occurred once. The antigen is not known. This specimen belongs to a study of cytomegalovirus exposure and HLA in healthy donors. Study summary: Clustering assigned 70% to 90% of the 350 to 400 genotyped donors to the Caucasian-associated ancestry cluster. Overall study findings and caveats: When analyzed later, the rates of TCR association showed variation by HLA locus, with DRB1 the most and HLA-C the fewest.

Use of 60 Vbeta and 13 Jbeta primers characterized the PCR. The protocol was immunoSEQ multiplex PCR, while the TCRdb copy is restricted to in-frame clones and leaves out a portion. This sample yields 92,000 or so clones, of which roughly 67% are seen a single time; 20% to 25% belongs to the top ten. The junction had 9 bases not matched to a gene; V was cut back by 3 bases and J by 0 bases. The CDR3 has 18 amino acids. The germline CDR1 and CDR2 sequences are KGHSH and LQKENI. The sequenced sample consisted of PBMCs. V is TRBV18 and J is TRBJ2-7; 12 bases are a match to TRBD2. The clonotype originates from a woman between 50 and 59 years old in good health and CMV-seropositive. DNA for the CDR3: TGTGCCAGCTCACCTGTAGGACTAGCGGGATCTGGCTCCTACGAGCAGTACTTC. It codes for CASSPVGLAGSGSYEQYF.